One sample yielded the 24 T cell receptor beta chains listed below, sequenced in a study of shared T cell receptors in the human thymus. TCRdb keeps only in-frame clones here, not all; method: immunoSEQ multiplex PCR. The table shows 650,000 to 950,000 clones, with 80% to 90% occurring only once. These data were likewise used in another study, on human thymus T cells.

Sequencing was performed on thymocytes. These receptors all come from a girl under three years old with a congenital heart defect.

The V gene is TRBV6-5, the J gene TRBJ1-1; TRBD1 is a possible D gene (5 bases). V was shortened by 0 bases and J by 10 bases, with 21 bases between the two germline ends. The germline gives CDR1 MNHEY, CDR2 SVGAGI. The length of the CDR3 is 16 residues. Written as DNA, the CDR3 is TGTGCCAGCAGTTACTCCGGGCAGGGAATTATAGTTGGAGCTTTCTTT. Translated: CASSYSGQGIIVGAFF.

The rearrangement links TRBV27 to TRBJ2-2, with D possibly TRBD1 on 5 matching bases. CDR3 length equals 20 residues. Trimming cost V 5 bases and J 4 bases, with 29 bases left between them. Looked up from germline, CDR1 is MNHEY and CDR2 is SMNVEV (reference sequence). The CDR3 region has the DNA TGTGCCAGCAGTCCCCCCCCAGGGAAGTGTCCACCTCGAGTCACCGGGGAGCTGTTTTTT. It specifies CASSPPPGKCPPRVTGELFF.

This clone was detected only a few times. The chain uses TRBV15 and TRBJ1-1; perhaps TRBD1 as D (6 bases). Trimming took off 5 bases at V and 0 bases at J, with 13 bases between the two ends. Germline CDR1 reads LNHNV; CDR2 reads YYDKDF (reference sequence). The CDR3 length is 15 residues. The DNA of the CDR3 is TGTGCCACCAGCCGAAAACAGGGCCTGAACACTGAAGCTTTCTTT. Its translation is CATSRKQGLNTEAFF.

This chain links TRBV25-1 with TRBJ1-2, with D possibly TRBD1 on 5 matching bases. CDR3 length: 13 amino acids. V was cut by 4 bases and J by 6 bases, with 12 bases left in between. Germline V gives CDR1 MGHDK, CDR2 SYGVNS. The CDR3 DNA reads as TGTGCCAGCAGTGTGGAGGGACTGAATGGCTACACCTTC. It is translated as CASSVEGLNGYTF.

The rearrangement links TRBV7-6 to TRBJ2-5, with D tentatively TRBD1 (6 bases). The V and J ends lost 5 bases and 6 bases respectively, with 19 bases between them. The germline V gene has CDR1 SGHVS and CDR2 FNYEAQ. This CDR3 region has 15 residues. CDR3 region: CASSRTEKGWKTQYF. The CDR3 DNA is TGTGCCAGCAGCAGGACAGAAAAGGGTTGGAAGACCCAGTACTTC.

This clone has only a few counts. CDR3 sequence: CASSQNLGGRRITGTEAFF. CDR3 in DNA: TGTGCCAGTAGTCAAAACCTGGGGGGACGTCGGATTACGGGCACTGAAGCTTTCTTT. The chain recombines TRBV19 with TRBJ1-1, with a possible D match to TRBD1 (5 bases). Trimming stripped 5 bases from V and 4 bases from J, with 29 bases between. The CDR3 sequence is 19 residues long. Germline V gene lookup returns CDR1 LNHDA and CDR2 SQIVND (reference sequence). The variable domain in full, with the rest retrieved from reference TRBV19 and TRBJ1-1, is DGGITQSPKYLFRKEGQNVTLSCEQNLNHDAMYWYRQDPGQGLRLIYYSQIVNDFQKGDIAEGYSVSREKKESFPLTVTSAQKNPTAFYLCASSQNLGGRRITGTEAFFGQGTRLTVV.

This clone was seen only a few times. The chain uses TRBV28 and TRBJ1-5; 8 bases match TRBD1. Trimming at V came to 6 bases and at J to 2 bases, leaving 9 bases not matched to a gene. The CDR3 extends over 16 amino acids. Germline CDR1 reads MDHEN; CDR2 reads SYDVKM. CDR3 nucleotide sequence: TGTGCCAGCAGGTTACAGGGGGGATTAGGCAATCAGCCCCAGCATTTT. Amino acids: CASRLQGGLGNQPQHF. Full variable domain (missing parts from reference TRBV28 and TRBJ1-5): DVKVTQSSRYLVKRTGEKVFLECVQDMDHENMFWYRQDPGLGLRLIYFSYDVKMKEKGDIPEGYSVSREKKERFSLILESASTNQTSMYLCASRLQGGLGNQPQHFGDGTRLSIL.

This sequence joins TRBV6-1 and TRBJ1-1, with D hard to call. V was trimmed by 8 bases and J by 3 bases, leaving 7 bases between them. The CDR3 contains 11 residues. The germline gives CDR1 MNHNS, CDR2 SASEGT. In nucleotides, the CDR3 is TGTGCCAGCGGTACTCACACTGAAGCTTTCTTT. Encoded protein: CASGTHTEAFF.

The V and J genes are TRBV6-1 and TRBJ1-4; D possibly corresponds to TRBD1 (6 bases). The germline V and J ends were trimmed by 7 bases and 5 bases, with 14 bases remaining between them. Germline V lookup: CDR1 MNHNS, CDR2 SASEGT. The CDR3 is 14 amino acids. For the CDR3, the DNA is TGTGCCAGCACTCAACAGGGTCCAAATGAAAAACTGTTTTTT. As protein: CASTQQGPNEKLFF.

The chain joins TRBV15 to TRBJ1-1, with no clear D. Germline V gives CDR1 LNHNV, CDR2 YYDKDF (reference sequence). The CDR3 has 14 residues. V lost 0 bases and J 5 bases, leaving 10 bases between the germline ends. CDR3 protein: CATSRDAGSTEAFF. The CDR3 nucleotides read TGTGCCACCAGCAGAGATGCGGGGTCGACTGAAGCTTTCTTT.

The CDR3: CASSQVRTTYEQYF. The CDR3 DNA is TGTGCCAGCAGCCAAGTCAGGACTACCTACGAGCAGTACTTC. J is TRBJ2-7 and V is TRBV4-2; D may be TRBD2 (6 bases). Trimming stripped 1 base from V and 2 bases from J, with 9 bases between. Germline CDR1 LGHNA, CDR2 YNFKEQ. The CDR3 runs 14 residues.

The rearrangement joins TRBV5-1 to TRBJ1-1, with D hard to call. Trimming took 4 bases from V and 6 from J, leaving 13 bases between them. The length of the CDR3 is 13 residues. Germline V gives CDR1 SGHRS, CDR2 YFSETQ. CDR3 in amino acids: CASSLGGQSEAFF. CDR3 coding DNA: TGCGCCAGCAGCCTAGGAGGGCAGTCTGAAGCTTTCTTT.

V and J are TRBV6-5 and TRBJ2-5; D gene uncertain. The CDR3 has 13 amino acids. Germline loops: CDR1 MNHEY, CDR2 SVGAGI. Trimming left V 6 bases short and J 5 bases short, with 13 bases between. The CDR3 is CASRPRGEETQYF. The CDR3 DNA reads TGTGCCAGCAGACCTCGTGGTGAGGAGACCCAGTACTTC.

The chain combines TRBV7-2 with TRBJ1-1; D perhaps matches TRBD1 (6 bases). The CDR3 sequence is 17 residues long. Germline lookup yields CDR1 SGHTA and CDR2 FQGNSA. Trimming left V 2 bases short and J 2 bases short, with 18 bases between. CDR3 region: CASSLRGGGLINTEAFF. The CDR3 DNA is TGTGCCAGCAGCTTACGGGGGGGCGGACTCATAAACACTGAAGCTTTCTTT.

The chain is built from TRBV18 and TRBJ1-4; D is ambiguous. The V and J ends lost 3 bases and 10 bases respectively, with 15 bases between them. This CDR3 is 14 amino acids long. CDR1 and CDR2 (germline): KGHSH, LQKENI. The CDR3 nucleotides are TGTGCCAGCTCACCGAGTTTTATTTTTGGAAAACTGTTTTTT. Translation: CASSPSFIFGKLFF.

This chain joins TRBV7-8 and TRBJ2-2, with D maybe TRBD1 (6 bases). V was shortened by 4 bases and J by 5 bases, with 23 bases between the two germline ends. The CDR3 length is 18 residues. From germline, CDR1 is SGHVS and CDR2 FQNEAQ. CDR3 DNA sequence: TGTGCCAGCAGCTCCAGCGAAAACAGGGTTTCGGGGACCGGGGAGCTGTTTTTT. Translating gives CASSSSENRVSGTGELFF.

V is TRBV5-6 and J is TRBJ2-3, with 7 bases matching TRBD1. Germline-derived CDR1 and CDR2 are SGHDT and YYEEEE. V lost 4 bases to trimming and J lost 6 bases; unmatched junction nucleotides: 17. CDR3 length equals 17 residues. The CDR3 spells CASSLKMELDRVDTQYF. CDR3 in DNA: TGTGCCAGCAGCCTTAAAATGGAACTTGACAGGGTCGATACGCAGTATTTT.

With regard to this clone: The identical CDR3 is also encoded by other nucleotide sequences in the sample. The V call is TRBV5-4, the J call TRBJ1-2; 7 positions match TRBD1. The CDR3 runs 13 residues. Germline-derived CDR1 and CDR2 are SGHNT and YYREEE (reference sequence). The junction had 1 base not matched to a gene; V was cut back by 1 base and J by 4 bases. The CDR3, as DNA: TGTGCCAGCAGCTTGAGACAGGGCTATGGCTACACCTTC. Its protein is CASSLRQGYGYTF.

This chain uses TRBV28 with TRBJ2-7, with 10 bases that match TRBD1. The germline V gene has CDR1 MDHEN and CDR2 SYDVKM. Unmatched junction bases numbered 11, after V lost 6 bases and J lost 3 bases. CDR3 size: 16 residues. CDR3 DNA: TGTGCCAGCAGGGGAAATGGACAGGGGGTTAGCTACGAGCAGTACTTC. It is translated as CASRGNGQGVSYEQYF.

The V call is TRBV9, the J call TRBJ1-1; perhaps TRBD1 as D (5 bases). Between the trimmed V and J ends, which lost 0 bases and 5 bases, there was a span of 14 bases. CDR3 length equals 15 residues. The germline gives CDR1 SGDLS, CDR2 YYNGEE. The CDR3 loop reads CASSVEAGKGTEAFF. In DNA, the CDR3 is TGTGCCAGCAGCGTAGAGGCAGGAAAGGGGACTGAAGCTTTCTTT.

This clone occurred a few times. This rearrangement joins TRBV14 to TRBJ2-5; 7 bases match TRBD1. Germline trimming cut 1 base from V and 3 bases from J; bases unmatched to any gene: 2. CDR1 is SGHDN, CDR2 FVKESK, per germline. There are 14 residues in the CDR3. Here the CDR3 reads CASSQGQGEETQYF. CDR3 in DNA: TGTGCCAGCAGCCAAGGACAGGGAGAAGAGACCCAGTACTTC.

The chain combines TRBV29-1 with TRBJ2-7; D is undetermined. Trimming pared 4 bases from V and 2 bases from J, leaving 9 bases between. The CDR3 contains 12 residues. The germline gives CDR1 SQVTM, CDR2 ANQGSEA. The CDR3 protein is CSVAVRTYEQYF. The DNA of the CDR3 is TGCAGCGTTGCCGTCAGGACCTACGAGCAGTACTTC.

V is TRBV4-1 and J is TRBJ2-7; TRBD2 aligns across 8 bases. Germline CDR1 reads MGHRA; CDR2 reads YSYEKL. The CDR3 extends over 15 amino acids. V was pared by 1 base and J by 2 bases, with 4 bases of the junction left unmatched. This chain's CDR3 is CASSQGTSRAYEQYF. In DNA, the CDR3 is TGCGCCAGCAGCCAAGGGACTAGCCGAGCCTACGAGCAGTACTTC.

V is TRBV19 and J is TRBJ2-5; D may be TRBD2 (6 bases). Trimming left V 5 bases short and J 5 bases short, with 18 bases between. CDR3 length: 15 amino acids. Germline loops: CDR1 LNHDA, CDR2 SQIVND (reference sequence). In nucleotides, the CDR3 is TGTGCCAGTAGTTCCCTGACTAGTGGCAGGGAGACCCAGTACTTC. Translated: CASSSLTSGRETQYF.